This T cell receptor beta chain is drawn from a study of blood T cell repertoires in COVID-19. Across the study: There were acute and convalescent COVID-19 samples, and they came from the United States, Italy and Spain.

Individuals drawn from around 25 US areas were roughly 18 to 100 years old. Authors' methods: Reference gene primer amplification yielded estimated nucleated cell counts. Assay: immunoSEQ multiplex PCR; the TCRdb copy retains only in-frame clones and omits some. V, J and clone size are those of that table, while D and trimming were read from the DNA. The repertoire holds 140,000 to 150,000 clones, with approximately 87% as singletons. The trim removed 5 bases at V and 5 bases at J, leaving 16 bases unmatched. The CDR3 is 18 residues long. Germline V gene data show CDR1 as SGHTA and CDR2 as FQGNSA. This rearrangement joins TRBV7-2 to TRBJ1-5; TRBD1 matches at 9 bases. This clonotype was obtained from a woman aged 25 to 39 with acute COVID-19. The material sequenced was PBMCs or T cells enriched from blood (not recorded which). CDR3 region: CASSRGTGSFAGDQPQHF. The DNA of the CDR3 is TGTGCCAGCAGCCGCGGGACAGGGAGCTTCGCGGGGGATCAGCCCCAGCATTTT.